The 12 T cell receptor beta chains listed next were all sequenced from one sample in a study of blood T cell repertoires in COVID-19. Sequenced by immunoSEQ multiplex PCR; TCRdb stores in-frame clones only, minus some. This sample has some 170,000 clones; about 81% occur once, and the top ten carry approximately 19%. Sequencing was performed on peripheral blood. The source is a woman aged 80 or older with acute or convalescent COVID-19.

The chain combines TRBV5-4 with TRBJ2-1; D gene ambiguous. CDR1 is SGHNT, CDR2 YYREEE, per germline (reference sequence). The V end was cut by 3 bases, the J end by 7 bases, with 5 bases between. The length of the CDR3 is 11 residues. The CDR3 DNA is TGTGCCAGCAGCTCCTTGAATGAGCAGTTCTTC. Translated, it gives CASSSLNEQFF.

V is TRBV5-5 and J is TRBJ2-7, with D tentatively TRBD1 (6 bases). This CDR3 region has 14 residues. Germline CDR1 reads SGHKS; CDR2 reads YYEKEE (reference sequence). V lost 1 base, J lost 7 bases, and 15 bases lay in between. The CDR3 loop is CASSLSPGEDEQYF. For the CDR3, the DNA is TGTGCCAGCAGCTTGTCGCCAGGGGAAGATGAGCAGTACTTC. Supplemented by reference TRBV5-5 and TRBJ2-7, the full variable domain reads DAGVTQSPTHLIKTRGQQVTLRCSPISGHKSVSWYQQVLGQGPQFIFQYYEKEERGRGNFPDRFSARQFPNYSSELNVNALLLGDSALYLCASSLSPGEDEQYFGPGTRLTVT.

J is TRBJ2-5 and V is TRBV20-1; unclear D gene. V was clipped by 6 bases and J by 5 bases, with 19 bases between them. The CDR3 loop spans 14 amino acids. Germline values: CDR1 DFQATT, CDR2 SNEGSKA (reference sequence). Here the CDR3 reads CSASPRERLETQYF. CDR3 DNA: TGCAGTGCCAGTCCTCGAGAGCGTTTGGAGACCCAGTACTTC.

The V gene is TRBV27, the J gene TRBJ1-5, with 7 bases that match TRBD1. The CDR3 spans 14 residues. Unmatched junction bases numbered 5, after V lost 3 bases and J lost 6 bases. The germline V gene encodes CDR1 MNHEY and CDR2 SMNVEV (reference sequence). CDR3 loop: CASSFGAGGQPQHF. The CDR3 DNA reads as TGTGCCAGCAGTTTTGGGGCAGGGGGTCAGCCCCAGCATTTT.

This clone showed up just a few times. The chain is built from TRBV3-1 (or the pseudogene TRBV3-2) and TRBJ1-4; D might be TRBD1 (6 bases). Deletions cut 3 bases from V and 2 bases from J, with 16 bases between. The CDR3 consists of 17 residues. Germline loops: CDR1 LGHDT, CDR2 YNNKEL (reference sequence). The CDR3 DNA sequence: TGTGCCAGCAGCCAGACCCCCAGGGGTTCTACTAATGAAAAACTGTTTTTT. It yields the protein CASSQTPRGSTNEKLFF.

This clone was observed once. The gene calls are TRBV27 and TRBJ2-1, with 13 nucleotides matching TRBD2. With V trimmed by 1 base and J by 0 bases, 18 bases remained unmatched. The CDR3 sequence is 23 residues long. Germline V lookup: CDR1 MNHEY, CDR2 SMNVEV (reference sequence). The CDR3 reads CASSLFLRRRLAGGRASYNEQFF. In DNA, the CDR3 is TGTGCCAGCAGTTTATTTCTGAGACGGCGACTAGCGGGAGGAAGAGCCTCCTACAATGAGCAGTTCTTC.

The rearrangement uses TRBV5-1 and TRBJ1-5; 9 bases match TRBD1. This CDR3 has 15 amino acids. The junction had 4 bases not matched to a gene; V was cut back by 0 bases and J by 6 bases. The V gene's germline CDR1 is SGHRS and CDR2 YFSETQ. This CDR3 reads CASSLGQGGSQPQHF. CDR3 nucleotides: TGCGCCAGCAGCTTGGGACAGGGGGGTAGTCAGCCCCAGCATTTT.

CDR3 amino acids: CASSLSAGRETQYF. The CDR3 coding sequence is TGTGCCAGCAGCTTATCCGCAGGGCGGGAGACCCAGTACTTC. This rearrangement joins TRBV7-2 to TRBJ2-5; possible D gene TRBD1, 5 bases. CDR3 size: 14 residues. V was cut by 2 bases and J by 5 bases, with 12 bases left in between. The germline CDR1 and CDR2 sequences are SGHTA and FQGNSA.

J is TRBJ2-1 and V is TRBV6-6; TRBD2 is a possible D gene (6 bases). CDR1 is MNHNY and CDR2 is SVGAGI in the germline V gene (reference sequence). V was shortened by 2 bases and J by 7 bases, with 18 bases between the two germline ends. CDR3 size: 16 residues. The CDR3 coding sequence is TGTGCCAGCAGTTACCCCACTGGACGGGCGGGGAATGAGCAGTTCTTC. Translation: CASSYPTGRAGNEQFF.

The genes are TRBV27 and TRBJ1-2; 10 positions agree with TRBD1. V trimming: 7 bases; J trimming: 2 bases; junction bases outside the gene matches: 10. This CDR3 has 16 residues. The V gene's germline CDR1 is MNHEY and CDR2 SMNVEV (reference sequence). Here the CDR3 reads CASISAWTGGNYGYTF. The CDR3 DNA sequence: TGTGCCAGCATCTCCGCGTGGACAGGGGGAAACTATGGCTACACCTTC.

The J gene is TRBJ1-1, the V gene TRBV5-1, with 7 bases lining up with TRBD1. Germline V gene data show CDR1 as SGHRS and CDR2 as YFSETQ. The V segment lost 3 bases and the J segment 4 bases; nucleotides outside the gene matches: 6. The CDR3 has 14 amino acids. The CDR3 DNA is TGCGCCAGCAGCTCGGGACAGCTAAGCACTGAAGCTTTCTTT. Protein sequence: CASSSGQLSTEAFF.

V usage is TRBV2 and J usage is TRBJ2-3; 8 bases are a match to TRBD2. The CDR3 is 16 residues long. CDR1 SNHLY and CDR2 FYNNEI come from the germline V gene. The V gene end was trimmed by 1 base and the J gene end by 6 bases; junction bases not matched to a gene: 9. The CDR3: CASSEVPGGPTDTQYF. The CDR3, as DNA: TGTGCCAGCAGTGAAGTCCCGGGAGGGCCCACCGATACGCAGTATTTT.